Sequencing of this T cell receptor beta chain was carried out in a study of sequential checkpoint blockade in melanoma. Per the germline V gene, CDR1 is MNHNY and CDR2 is SVGAGI (reference sequence). The CDR3 has 15 residues. The J segment lost 3 bases and the V segment lost 4 bases, leaving 5 bases of the junction unmatched. Only in-frame clones appear in the TCRdb table, and some are missing; sequencing was by immunoSEQ multiplex PCR. The repertoire has around 19,000 clones, about 67% of them found once; the top ten carry around 20%. The treatment is: randomized to nivolumab then ipilimumab (arm A) or the reverse (arm B). From thawed PBMCs, live CD3+CD8+ cells negative for CD19 and CD56 were sorted.

The sequences come from CD8+ T cells sorted from blood (inferred from file names), collected from a patient given nivolumab and ipilimumab in sequence. This chain joins TRBV6-6 and TRBJ2-2; TRBD2 agrees at 7 bases. This TCR was sampled from a human donor with melanoma. The CDR3 is CASSLGGGDTGELFF. CDR3 DNA: TGTGCCAGCAGTTTGGGCGGGGGTGACACCGGGGAGCTGTTTTTT.